The 24 T cell receptor beta chains below were found in one sample sequenced in a study of breast tumors, draining lymph nodes, adjacent tissues. TCRdb re-called the multiplex PCR reads with MiXCR, one entry per CDR3 protein. The sample has some 250,000 distinct CDR3 sequences; less than 40% are singletons. Samples came from axillary lymph nodes draining the breast cancer. The sample consisted of axillary lymph node tissue. These receptor sequences come from a female donor with breast cancer. Some clones in this sample may be carry-over from other donors' samples.

The table lists this clonotype with a few counts. The germline gene is not matched at one end of the junction; a read error may be the cause. J is TRBJ2-1 and V is TRBV20-1; the D gene could be TRBD1 or TRBD2 (5 bases each). The CDR3 consists of 14 residues. Germline CDR1 DFQATT, CDR2 SNEGSKA (reference sequence). In DNA, the CDR3 is TGCAGTGCTAGTGAAGGGGAGCACTACACTGAGCAGTTCTTC. Translated, it gives CSASEGEHYTEQFF.

The V gene is TRBV2, the J gene TRBJ1-4; TRBD1 might be the D (6 bases). This CDR3 contains 12 residues. CDR1 is SNHLY and CDR2 is FYNNEI in the germline V gene. The germline V and J ends were trimmed by 8 bases and 8 bases, with 12 bases remaining between them. DNA for the CDR3: TGTGCCAGCCACAGGGCAGGAGAAAAACTGTTTTTT. Translating gives CASHRAGEKLFF.

This clonotype appeared many times. The chain is built from TRBV12-3 or TRBV12-4 and TRBJ2-3; TRBD2 matches 7 bases. V lost 8 bases, J lost 3 bases, and 5 bases stayed unmatched. The CDR3 covers 13 residues. CDR3 in DNA: TGTGCCAGCGAGCGGGATGGTACAGATACGCAGTATTTT. Its protein product is CASERDGTDTQYF.

This clonotype was seen at least ten times. The rearrangement joins TRBV20-1 to TRBJ1-2, with TRBD1 as a possible D gene (5 bases). V was trimmed by 1 base and J by 7 bases, leaving 19 bases between them. The CDR3 runs 15 residues. Germline CDR1 and CDR2: DFQATT and SNEGSKA (reference sequence). The CDR3 loop is CSARGAFDGAGGYTF. CDR3 sequence (DNA): TGCAGTGCTAGAGGGGCTTTTGACGGGGCCGGTGGCTACACCTTC.

This clonotype showed up many times. This sequence joins TRBV19 and TRBJ2-3; 9 nucleotides match TRBD2. CDR3 size: 15 residues. Germline V gene sequence: CDR1 LNHDA, CDR2 SQIVND (reference sequence). The trim removed 6 bases at V and 3 bases at J, leaving 7 bases unmatched. The CDR3 nucleotides read TGTGCCAGTAGCGGACTAGCGAAGGGGACAGATACGCAGTATTTT. Translated, it gives CASSGLAKGTDTQYF.

This clonotype has just a few counts. The chain employs TRBV7-8 and TRBJ1-1; D is possibly TRBD1 (6 bases). V was cut by 5 bases and J by 2 bases, with 9 bases left in between. The CDR3 is 13 residues long. Germline CDR1 and CDR2: SGHVS and FQNEAQ. CDR3 coding DNA: TGTGCCAGCAGCCGGACAGCCAACACTGAAGCTTTCTTT. It yields the protein CASSRTANTEAFF. The variable domain in full, completed from reference TRBV7-8 and TRBJ1-1, reads GAGVSQSPRYKVAKRGQDVALRCDPISGHVSLFWYQQALGQGPEFLTYFQNEAQLDKSGLPSDRFFAERPEGSVSTLKIQRTQQEDSAVYLCASSRTANTEAFFGQGTRLTVV.

This clonotype came up a few times. An end of the junction differs from the germline gene, which may be a read error. The CDR3 protein is CSALREKTQSF. CDR3 sequence (DNA): TGCAGTGCCCTAAGGGAAAAGACCCAGTCCTTC. The genes are TRBV20-1 and TRBJ2-5, with no clear D. Germline CDR1 is DFQATT and CDR2 is SNEGSKA (reference sequence). This CDR3 contains 11 residues.

This clonotype was recorded many times. The rearrangement uses TRBV20-1 and TRBJ2-1; 10 positions agree with TRBD2. This CDR3 comprises 14 residues. V gave up 4 bases and J gave up 6 bases; unmatched junction bases: 6. Germline CDR1 reads DFQATT; CDR2 reads SNEGSKA (reference sequence). CDR3 protein: CSATSGRGGNEQFF. In nucleotides, the CDR3 is TGCAGTGCTACAAGCGGGAGGGGGGGCAATGAGCAGTTCTTC.

This chain uses TRBV7-8 with TRBJ2-7; possibly TRBD2 for D (7 bases). The CDR3 consists of 13 residues. Germline assignment: CDR1 SGHVS and CDR2 FQNEAQ. Trimming stripped 1 base from V and 6 bases from J, with 10 bases between. The CDR3 DNA follows: TGTGCCAGCAGCTTAGAGGGGGGGAGCGAGCAGTACTTC. This encodes CASSLEGGSEQYF.

Ten or more counts support this clonotype. This chain links TRBV7-2 with TRBJ2-1; 8 bases map to TRBD2. This CDR3 is built from 15 residues. CDR1 is SGHTA, CDR2 FQGNSA, per germline. J was trimmed by 0 bases and V by 8 bases; bases with no gene match: 6. Here the CDR3 DNA reads TGTGCCAGCTTAGAAGGGACTAGCTCCTACAATGAGCAGTTCTTC. It codes for CASLEGTSSYNEQFF.

This clonotype was counted ten times or more. The chain joins TRBV10-3 to TRBJ2-7; D perhaps matches TRBD1 (6 bases). V shed 6 bases and J shed 5 bases, with 14 bases lying between them. The CDR3 loop spans 13 amino acids. Germline V gene lookup returns CDR1 ENHRY and CDR2 SYGVKD. CDR3 protein: CAISTLQGNEQYF. The CDR3 nucleotides are TGTGCCATCAGCACGTTACAGGGCAACGAGCAGTACTTC.

This clonotype was detected ten times or more. This sequence joins TRBV7-7 and TRBJ2-2; D may be TRBD2 (6 bases). The germline V gene encodes CDR1 SSHAT and CDR2 FNYEAQ (reference sequence). The length of the CDR3 is 13 residues. CDR3 residues: CASGRLNTGELFF. CDR3 coding DNA: TGTGCTAGCGGACGGCTCAACACCGGGGAGCTGTTTTTT.

This clonotype was seen at least ten times. This chain connects TRBV20-1 to TRBJ1-2; 7 bases map to TRBD1. CDR3 length: 14 amino acids. J gave up 7 bases and V 6 bases, and 14 bases lay outside the gene matches. The germline CDR1 and CDR2 sequences are DFQATT and SNEGSKA (reference sequence). CDR3 amino acids: CSASGGQRFRGYTF. The DNA of the CDR3 is TGCAGTGCCAGCGGGGGACAGAGATTCCGTGGCTACACCTTC.

CDR3 region: CATRGLAGPYGQFF. The DNA of the CDR3 is TGTGCCACTCGCGGACTAGCGGGGCCCTATGGGCAGTTCTTC. This chain joins TRBV15 and TRBJ2-1; TRBD2 aligns across 12 bases. This CDR3 has 14 amino acids. Trimming took 9 bases from V and 12 from J; bases not matched to a gene: 12. The V gene's germline CDR1 is LNHNV and CDR2 YYDKDF (reference sequence).

A remark on this clonotype: Being one base from a much bigger clone, this may be a read error. This rearrangement joins TRBV4-2 to TRBJ1-4, with no clear D. Germline CDR1 reads LGHNA; CDR2 reads YNFKEQ. The CDR3 totals 15 residues. The CDR3 protein is CASSPRGATNEKLVF. In DNA form, the CDR3 reads TGTGCCAGCAGCCCGCGGGGAGCGACTAATGAAAAACTGGTTTTT.

This clonotype was counted ten times or more. The chain links TRBV9 to TRBJ2-1; 10 bases agree with TRBD1. The CDR3 is 14 residues long. The germline V gene has CDR1 SGDLS and CDR2 YYNGEE. The J segment lost 10 bases and the V segment lost 4 bases, leaving 8 bases of the junction unmatched. CDR3 nucleotide sequence: TGTGCCAGCAGCCCGGGACAGGGGCCGCGGGAGCAGTTCTTC. It specifies CASSPGQGPREQFF.

This clonotype appeared a few times. The CDR3 here is CASSLSVPSTDTQYF. The CDR3 DNA reads as TGTGCCAGCAGTTTATCAGTCCCGAGCACAGATACGCAGTATTTT. This chain links TRBV28 with TRBJ2-3, with no clear D. There are 15 residues in the CDR3. CDR1 and CDR2 from the germline V gene are MDHEN and SYDVKM. V was cut by 1 base and J by 0 bases, with 8 bases left in between.

The V gene is TRBV28, the J gene TRBJ2-2; D is undetermined. The V end was cut by 7 bases, the J end by 5 bases, with 14 bases between. Germline V gene data show CDR1 as MDHEN and CDR2 as SYDVKM. This CDR3 has 14 residues. For the CDR3, the DNA is TGTGCCAGCATCCACGGGCAGGCGACCGGGGAGCTGTTTTTT. Amino acids: CASIHGQATGELFF.

This clonotype was seen many times. The chain recombines TRBV7-9 with TRBJ1-3; 8 nucleotides agree with TRBD1. The CDR3 is made up of 15 amino acids. Germline V gene sequence: CDR1 SEHNR, CDR2 FQNEAQ (reference sequence). Trimming at V came to 4 bases and at J to 3 bases, leaving 5 bases not matched to a gene. The CDR3 DNA is TGTGCCAGCAGCTCCGGACAGGGTCGTGGAAACACCATATATTTT. This codes for CASSSGQGRGNTIYF. Together with reference TRBV7-9 and TRBJ1-3, the CDR3 gives the full variable domain: DTGVSQNPRHKITKRGQNVTFRCDPISEHNRLYWYRQTLGQGPEFLTYFQNEAQLEKSRLLSDRFSAERPKGSFSTLEIQRTEQGDSAMYLCASSSGQGRGNTIYFGEGSWLTVV.

Many counts were recorded for this clonotype. This chain joins TRBV2 and TRBJ2-7; 7 bases line up with TRBD2. Germline CDR1 is SNHLY and CDR2 is FYNNEI. CDR3 length: 13 residues. The V gene end was trimmed by 8 bases and the J gene end by 7 bases; junction bases not matched to a gene: 11. The CDR3 nucleotides read TGTGCCAGCGACCCAGCGGGAATAGGTGAGCAGTACTTC. This sequence encodes CASDPAGIGEQYF. Full variable domain (rest looked up from reference TRBV2 and TRBJ2-7): EPEVTQTPSHQVTQMGQEVILRCVPISNHLYFYWYRQILGQKVEFLVSFYNNEISEKSEIFDDQFSVERPDGSNFTLKIRSTKLEDSAMYFCASDPAGIGEQYFGPGTRLTVT.

V is TRBV4-3 and J is TRBJ2-6, with D possibly being TRBD2 (6 bases). CDR1 LGHNA and CDR2 YSLEER come from the germline V gene. V lost 0 bases to trimming and J lost 0 bases, with 18 bases between them. This CDR3 spans 20 amino acids. The CDR3 spells CASSQEVSSGRRSGANVLTF. The DNA of the CDR3 is TGCGCCAGCAGCCAAGAAGTCAGCTCAGGGAGGCGCTCTGGGGCCAACGTCCTGACTTTC.

J is TRBJ2-3 and V is TRBV27, with 10 positions matching TRBD2. Trimming cost V 0 bases and J 1 base; bases outside gene matches: 4. Germline CDR1 is MNHEY and CDR2 is SMNVEV (reference sequence). This CDR3 is 17 amino acids long. The CDR3 loop is CASSLSFGTSGTDTQYF. CDR3 DNA: TGTGCCAGCAGTTTATCCTTTGGGACTAGCGGCACAGATACGCAGTATTTT.

On this clonotype itself: This may come from a read error, since a much larger clone is one base off. The gene calls are TRBV20-1 and TRBJ2-5; perhaps D is TRBD1 or TRBD2 (5 bases each). The J call may be faulty, since TRBJ2-1 better matches the DNA end. This CDR3 region has 14 residues. CDR1 is DFQATT, CDR2 SNEGSKA, per germline (reference sequence). CDR3 bases: TGCAGTGCTCCCCGGGACGGAACCTACAATGGGCAGTTCTTC. Translation: CSAPRDGTYNGQFF.

V usage is TRBV9 and J usage is TRBJ1-1; D gene unclear. Germline V gene data show CDR1 as SGDLS and CDR2 as YYNGEE. The ends were cut back, 0 bases at V and 1 base at J, with 7 bases in the middle. CDR3 length: 14 residues. CDR3 in amino acids: CASSVAPGNTEAFF. The DNA for the CDR3 is TGTGCCAGCAGCGTAGCTCCAGGGAACACTGAAGCTTTCTTT.